These T cell receptor beta chains were read from a single sample in a study of OX40 agonist ivuxolimab in advanced cancers. Repertoires were generated with immunoSEQ multiplex PCR, while TCRdb's copy carries only in-frame clones and drops some. The sample records more than 50,000 clones, 75% to 85% being singletons. The starting material was CD4+ or CD8+ T cells sorted from blood, obtained in a trial of the OX40 agonist ivuxolimab. The receptors were gathered from an adult with an advanced solid tumor such as melanoma, head and neck, liver or kidney cancer. Each CDR3 is given with its conserved first and last residue. Each record gives: V gene, CDR3 length, J gene, CDR3 protein.

>TRBV28|15|TRBJ1-3
CASSLTGGTGNTIYF
>TRBV6-6|13|TRBJ2-7
CASRPSGTYEQYF
>TRBV7-3|14|TRBJ2-1
CASSLTGSYNEQFF
>TRBV6-5|15|TRBJ1-2
CASSYSRQTFYGYTF
>TRBV7-2|14|TRBJ1-5
CASSTGQFNQPQHF
>TRBV29-1|15|TRBJ2-3
CSVEAGAATTDTQYF
>TRBV4-1|16|TRBJ1-2
CASSLRGGRQDYGYTF
>TRBV7-2|15|TRBJ2-3
CASSLKAGGADTQYF
>TRBV2|15|TRBJ2-4
CASSERRNLQNIQYF
>TRBV6-6|16|TRBJ1-5
CASSYASGDFGQPQHF
>TRBV6-5|15|TRBJ2-2
CASSAQVSNTGELFF
>TRBV6-4|14|TRBJ2-3
CASKPSGDADTQYF
>TRBV5-1|16|TRBJ2-5
CASSLGGRQYQETQYF
>TRBV19|15|TRBJ2-1
CASSIGRGARHEQFF
>TRBV30|16|TRBJ1-6
CAWSVQGGGLGSPLHF
>TRBV7-2|14|TRBJ2-3
CASSLEYLGATQYF
>TRBV29-1|17|TRBJ2-6
CSVLSRQFFSGANVLTF
>TRBV5-1|17|TRBJ1-6
CASSSGGRSSVNSPLHF
>TRBV7-2|14|TRBJ1-5
CASSLGGGAQPQHF
>TRBV15|15|TRBJ1-1
CATSRDGLLGTEAFF
>TRBV19|16|TRBJ2-3
CASSTTGQPSTDTQYF
>TRBV6-5|15|TRBJ1-6
CASSYSGGGNSPLHF
>TRBV5-5|16|TRBJ1-6
CASSPRWAGGSSPLHF
>TRBV19|13|TRBJ1-2
CASKDRRDYGYTF
>TRBV6-5|11|TRBJ2-7
CASSDFYEQYF
>TRBV7-9|16|TRBJ1-4
CASSLSGGQGKAKLFF
>TRBV7-2|16|.
CASSLSRGTATYEQYF
>TRBV27|16|TRBJ1-6
CASSSLMFFNNSPLHF
>TRBV14|14|TRBJ1-1
CASSQDLRSTEAFF
>TRBV30|14|TRBJ2-1
CAWTGTSGFNEQFF